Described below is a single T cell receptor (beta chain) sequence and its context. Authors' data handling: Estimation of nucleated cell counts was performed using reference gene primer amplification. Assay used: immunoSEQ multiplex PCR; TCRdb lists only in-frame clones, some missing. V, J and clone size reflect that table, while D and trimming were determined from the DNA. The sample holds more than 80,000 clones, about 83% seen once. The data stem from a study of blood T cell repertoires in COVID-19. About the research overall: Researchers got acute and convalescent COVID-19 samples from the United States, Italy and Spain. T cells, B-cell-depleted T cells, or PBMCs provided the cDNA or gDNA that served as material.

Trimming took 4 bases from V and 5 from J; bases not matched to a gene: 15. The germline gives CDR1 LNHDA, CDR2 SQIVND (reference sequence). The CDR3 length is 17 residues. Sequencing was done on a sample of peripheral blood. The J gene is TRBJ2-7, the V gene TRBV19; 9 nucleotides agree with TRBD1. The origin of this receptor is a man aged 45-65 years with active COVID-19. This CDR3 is CASSSPRAVRQGDEQYF. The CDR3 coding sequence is TGTGCCAGTAGTAGCCCCAGGGCTGTGAGACAGGGGGACGAGCAGTACTTC. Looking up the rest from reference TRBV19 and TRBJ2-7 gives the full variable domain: DGGITQSPKYLFRKEGQNVTLSCEQNLNHDAMYWYRQDPGQGLRLIYYSQIVNDFQKGDIAEGYSVSREKKESFPLTVTSAQKNPTAFYLCASSSPRAVRQGDEQYFGPGTRLTVT.